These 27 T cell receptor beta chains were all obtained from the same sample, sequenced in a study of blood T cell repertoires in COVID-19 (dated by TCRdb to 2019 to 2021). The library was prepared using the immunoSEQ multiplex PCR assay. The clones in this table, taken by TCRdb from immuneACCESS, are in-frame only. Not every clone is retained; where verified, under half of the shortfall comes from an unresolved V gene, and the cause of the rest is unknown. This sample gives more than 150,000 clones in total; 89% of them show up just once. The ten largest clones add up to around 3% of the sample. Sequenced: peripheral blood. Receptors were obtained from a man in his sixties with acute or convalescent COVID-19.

CDR3 in amino acids: CAMGQDLMSGYTF. In DNA, the CDR3 is TGTGCCATGGGACAGGACTTGATGAGTGGCTACACCTTC. The V gene is TRBV10-3, the J gene TRBJ1-2; TRBD1 aligns across 8 bases. The V segment lost 9 bases and the J segment 7 bases; nucleotides outside the gene matches: 10. CDR3 length: 13 residues. CDR1 is ENHRY, CDR2 SYGVKD, per germline.

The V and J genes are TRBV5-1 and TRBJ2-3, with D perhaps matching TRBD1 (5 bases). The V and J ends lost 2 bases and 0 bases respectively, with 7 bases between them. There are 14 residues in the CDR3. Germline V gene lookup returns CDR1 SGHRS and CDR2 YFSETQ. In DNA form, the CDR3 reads TGCGCCAGCAGCTTAGGGGTTAGCACAGATACGCAGTATTTT. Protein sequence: CASSLGVSTDTQYF.

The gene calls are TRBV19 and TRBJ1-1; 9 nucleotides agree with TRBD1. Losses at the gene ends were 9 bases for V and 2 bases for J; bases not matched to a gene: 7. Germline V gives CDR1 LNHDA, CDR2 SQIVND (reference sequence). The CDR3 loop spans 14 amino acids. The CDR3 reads CARPGTGPNTEAFF. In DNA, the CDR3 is TGTGCCAGACCCGGGACAGGGCCTAACACTGAAGCTTTCTTT.

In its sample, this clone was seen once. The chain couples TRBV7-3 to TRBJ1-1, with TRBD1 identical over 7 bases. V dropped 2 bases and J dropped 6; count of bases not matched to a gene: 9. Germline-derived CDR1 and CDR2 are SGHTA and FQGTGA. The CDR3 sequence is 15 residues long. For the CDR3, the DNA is TGTGCCAGCAGCTTATACACAGGGGAAGGCGCTGAAGCTTTCTTT. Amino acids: CASSLYTGEGAEAFF.

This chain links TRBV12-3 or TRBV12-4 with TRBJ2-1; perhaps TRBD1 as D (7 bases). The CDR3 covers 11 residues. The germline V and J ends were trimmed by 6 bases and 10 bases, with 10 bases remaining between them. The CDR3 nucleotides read TGTGCCAGCAGCCCAGGGGGGGAGCAGTTCTTC. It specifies CASSPGGEQFF.

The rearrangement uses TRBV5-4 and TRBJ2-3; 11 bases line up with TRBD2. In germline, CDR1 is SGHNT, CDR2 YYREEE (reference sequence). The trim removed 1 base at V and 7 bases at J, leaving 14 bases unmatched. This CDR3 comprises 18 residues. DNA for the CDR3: TGTGCCAGCAGCTTGTCGGTAGCGGGGGGGCCGGTTGTATATACGCAGTATTTT. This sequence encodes CASSLSVAGGPVVYTQYF.

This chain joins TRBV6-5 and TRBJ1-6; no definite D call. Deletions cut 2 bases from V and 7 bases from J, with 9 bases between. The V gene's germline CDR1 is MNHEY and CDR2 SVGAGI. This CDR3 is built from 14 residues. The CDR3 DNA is TGTGCCAGCAGTTACGGTCTTAGAAATTCACCCCTCCACTTT. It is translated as CASSYGLRNSPLHF.

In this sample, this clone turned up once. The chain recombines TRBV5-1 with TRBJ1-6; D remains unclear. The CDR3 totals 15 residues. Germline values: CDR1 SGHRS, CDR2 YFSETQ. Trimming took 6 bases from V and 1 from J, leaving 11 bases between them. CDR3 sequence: CASTSYSSYNSPLHF. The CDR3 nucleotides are TGCGCCAGCACCTCGTACAGTTCCTATAATTCACCCCTCCACTTT.

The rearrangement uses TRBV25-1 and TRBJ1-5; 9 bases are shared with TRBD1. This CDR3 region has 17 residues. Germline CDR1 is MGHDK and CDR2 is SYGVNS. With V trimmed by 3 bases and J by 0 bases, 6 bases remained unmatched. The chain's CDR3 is CASSETGTGYSNQPQHF. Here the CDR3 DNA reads TGTGCCAGCAGTGAGACCGGGACAGGGTATAGCAATCAGCCCCAGCATTTT.

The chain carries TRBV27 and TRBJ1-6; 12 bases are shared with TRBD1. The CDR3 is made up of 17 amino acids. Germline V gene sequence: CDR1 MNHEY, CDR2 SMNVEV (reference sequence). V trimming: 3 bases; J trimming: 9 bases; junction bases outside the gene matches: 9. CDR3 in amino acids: CASSFRPPGQGASPLHF. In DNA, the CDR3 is TGTGCCAGCAGTTTCCGACCCCCGGGACAGGGGGCTTCACCCCTCCACTTT.

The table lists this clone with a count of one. CDR3 sequence: CASSQDGRSSGANVLTF. The CDR3 nucleotides are TGCGCCAGCAGCCAAGATGGCAGAAGCTCTGGGGCCAACGTCCTGACTTTC. The V gene is TRBV4-1, the J gene TRBJ2-6; D is ambiguous. Germline V CDR1 and CDR2: MGHRA, YSYEKL. V lost 0 bases, J lost 0 bases, and 9 bases lay in between. This CDR3 comprises 17 residues.

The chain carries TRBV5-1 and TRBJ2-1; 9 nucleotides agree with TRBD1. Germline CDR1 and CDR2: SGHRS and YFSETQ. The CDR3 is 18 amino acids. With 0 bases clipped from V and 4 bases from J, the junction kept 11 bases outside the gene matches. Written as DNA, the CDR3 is TGCGCCAGCAGCTTGGAGACACCCGGGACAGGGACATACAATGAGCAGTTCTTC. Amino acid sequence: CASSLETPGTGTYNEQFF.

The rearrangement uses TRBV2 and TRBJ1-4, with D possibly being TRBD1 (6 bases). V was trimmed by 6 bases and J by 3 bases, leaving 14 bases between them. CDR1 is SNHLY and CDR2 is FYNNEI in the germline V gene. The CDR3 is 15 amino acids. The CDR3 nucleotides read TGTGCCAGCAGCGCCACAGGGTTTTCTAATGAAAAACTGTTTTTT. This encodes CASSATGFSNEKLFF.

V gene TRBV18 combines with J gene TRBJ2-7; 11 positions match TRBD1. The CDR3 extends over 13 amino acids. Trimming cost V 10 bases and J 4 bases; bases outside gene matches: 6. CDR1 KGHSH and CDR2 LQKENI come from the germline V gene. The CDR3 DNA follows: TGTGCCACCCCCGGACAGGGGGCTTACGAGCAGTACTTC. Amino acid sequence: CATPGQGAYEQYF.

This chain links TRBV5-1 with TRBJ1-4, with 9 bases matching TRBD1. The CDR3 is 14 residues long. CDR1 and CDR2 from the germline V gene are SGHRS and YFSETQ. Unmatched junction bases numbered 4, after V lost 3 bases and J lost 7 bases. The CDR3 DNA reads TGCGCCAGCAGCTCGACAGGGGGTAGTGAAAAACTGTTTTTT. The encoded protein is CASSSTGGSEKLFF.

The CDR3 reads CASTGGYGYTF. The CDR3 bases are TGTGCCAGCACAGGGGGCTATGGCTACACCTTC. The gene calls are TRBV25-1 and TRBJ1-2, with 7 bases fitting TRBD1. V was pared by 7 bases and J by 4 bases, with 0 bases of the junction left unmatched. This CDR3 spans 11 amino acids. CDR1 and CDR2 from the germline V gene are MGHDK and SYGVNS.

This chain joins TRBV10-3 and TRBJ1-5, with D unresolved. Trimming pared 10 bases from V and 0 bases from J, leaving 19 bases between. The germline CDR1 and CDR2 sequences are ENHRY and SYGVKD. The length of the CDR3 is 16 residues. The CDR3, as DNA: TGTGCCACCGGCGGGAGAGGGAGTTATAGCAATCAGCCCCAGCATTTT. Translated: CATGGRGSYSNQPQHF.

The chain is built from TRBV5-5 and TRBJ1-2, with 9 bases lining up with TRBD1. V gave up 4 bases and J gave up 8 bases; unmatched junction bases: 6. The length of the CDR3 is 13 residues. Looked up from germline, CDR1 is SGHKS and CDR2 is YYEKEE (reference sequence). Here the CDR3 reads CASSPTGGDGYTF. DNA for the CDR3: TGTGCCAGCAGCCCTACAGGGGGCGACGGCTACACCTTC. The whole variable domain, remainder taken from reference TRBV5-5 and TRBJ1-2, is DAGVTQSPTHLIKTRGQQVTLRCSPISGHKSVSWYQQVLGQGPQFIFQYYEKEERGRGNFPDRFSARQFPNYSSELNVNALLLGDSALYLCASSPTGGDGYTFGSGTRLTVV.

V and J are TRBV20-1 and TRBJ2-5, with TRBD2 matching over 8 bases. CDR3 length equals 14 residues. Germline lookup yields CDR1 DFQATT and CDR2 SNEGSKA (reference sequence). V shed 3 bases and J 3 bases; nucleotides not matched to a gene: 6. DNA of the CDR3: TGCAGTGCTAGTCGGGGGGGCCCAAAAGAGACCCAGTACTTC. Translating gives CSASRGGPKETQYF.

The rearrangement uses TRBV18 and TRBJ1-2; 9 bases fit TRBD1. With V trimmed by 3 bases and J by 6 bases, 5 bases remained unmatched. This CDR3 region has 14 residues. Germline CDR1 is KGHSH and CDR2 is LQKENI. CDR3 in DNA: TGTGCCAGCTCACCGGGACAGGGACGCCATGGCTACACCTTC. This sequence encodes CASSPGQGRHGYTF.

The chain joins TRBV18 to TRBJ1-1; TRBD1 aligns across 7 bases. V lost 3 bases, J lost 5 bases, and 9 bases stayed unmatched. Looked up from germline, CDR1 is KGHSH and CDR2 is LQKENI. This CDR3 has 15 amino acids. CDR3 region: CASSPLDRAETEAFF. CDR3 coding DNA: TGTGCCAGCTCACCTCTCGACAGGGCCGAAACTGAAGCTTTCTTT.

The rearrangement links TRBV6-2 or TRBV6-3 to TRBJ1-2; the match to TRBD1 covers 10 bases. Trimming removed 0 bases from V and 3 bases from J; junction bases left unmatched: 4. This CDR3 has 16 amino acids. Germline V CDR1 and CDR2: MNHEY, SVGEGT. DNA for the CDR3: TGTGCCAGCAGTTACTCGTCAGGGACAGGGGACTATGGCTACACCTTC. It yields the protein CASSYSSGTGDYGYTF.

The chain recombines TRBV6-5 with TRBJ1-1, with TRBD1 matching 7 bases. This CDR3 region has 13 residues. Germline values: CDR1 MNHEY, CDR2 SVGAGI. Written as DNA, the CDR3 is TGTGCGGCTTCAAGGGGGCTTAACACTGAAGCTTTCTTT. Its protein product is CAASRGLNTEAFF.

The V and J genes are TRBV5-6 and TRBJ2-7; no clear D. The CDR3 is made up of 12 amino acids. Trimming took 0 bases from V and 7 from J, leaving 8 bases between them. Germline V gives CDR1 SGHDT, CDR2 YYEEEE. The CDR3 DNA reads TGTGCCAGCAGCTTGGGCTCCGGGGAGCAGTACTTC. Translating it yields CASSLGSGEQYF.

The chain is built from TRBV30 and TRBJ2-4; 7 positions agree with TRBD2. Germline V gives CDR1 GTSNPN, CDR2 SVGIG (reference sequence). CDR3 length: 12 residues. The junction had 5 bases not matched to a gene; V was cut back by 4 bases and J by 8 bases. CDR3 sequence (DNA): TGTGCCTGGACCTCAGGGAGGGACATTCAGTACTTC. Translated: CAWTSGRDIQYF.

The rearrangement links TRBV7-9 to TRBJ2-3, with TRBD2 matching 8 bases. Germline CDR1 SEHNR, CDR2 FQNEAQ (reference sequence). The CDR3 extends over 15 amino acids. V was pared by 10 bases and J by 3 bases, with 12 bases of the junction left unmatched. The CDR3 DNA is TGTGCCACCCTCGGCGGGGGGTCTAGTACAGATACGCAGTATTTT. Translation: CATLGGGSSTDTQYF.

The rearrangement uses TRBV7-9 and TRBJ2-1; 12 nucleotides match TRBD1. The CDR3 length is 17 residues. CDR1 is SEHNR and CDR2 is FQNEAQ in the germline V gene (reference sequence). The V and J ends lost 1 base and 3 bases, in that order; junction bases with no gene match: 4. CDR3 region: CASSLGGQGAFYNEQFF. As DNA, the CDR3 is TGTGCCAGCAGCTTAGGGGGACAGGGGGCCTTCTACAATGAGCAGTTCTTC.